This TCR beta chain originates from a study of long-term antiretroviral therapy in people with HIV. Version v3.0 of the immunoSEQ assay was performed at survey level. The assay was immunoSEQ multiplex PCR, and TCRdb's table has in-frame clones only and misses some. The sample records approximately 22,000 clones, about 82% being singletons. The germline V and J ends were trimmed by 6 bases and 5 bases, with 11 bases remaining between them. There are 13 residues in the CDR3. Germline CDR1 KGHSH, CDR2 LQKENI. The receptor's source is a man aged 55 to 69 with HIV. Sequenced here: unsorted PBMCs, sampled 1.3 years after starting antiretroviral therapy. The chain combines TRBV18 with TRBJ1-5; TRBD1 might be the D (6 bases). The DNA of the CDR3 is TGTGCCAGCTCCGTAAGGGGGGATCAGCCCCAGCATTTT. It specifies CASSVRGDQPQHF.